Listed here is a single T cell receptor (beta chain). Its specificity is not known. TCRdb keeps only in-frame clones here, not all; method: immunoSEQ multiplex PCR. The repertoire includes hundreds of thousands of clones, 90% to 96% of them detected once, and 0.06% sits in the top ten. The CDR3 covers 12 residues. Trimming removed 0 bases from V and 11 bases from J, with 9 bases in between. The V gene's germline CDR1 is SGHKS and CDR2 YYEKEE (reference sequence). This record belongs to a study of shared clonotypes between healthy human individuals. General study results and limits: The study found about 5% of naive CD4 clonotypes shared across a handful of donors.

The clonotype originates from a woman younger than 45 in good health. The J gene is TRBJ1-3, the V gene TRBV5-5; D call uncertain. Sample: naive CD4+ T cells sorted from blood. The sample's subset: CD45RA+ positively selected. The CDR3 is CASSLAPGPIYF. As DNA, the CDR3 is TGTGCCAGCAGCTTGGCCCCGGGTCCCATATATTTT.